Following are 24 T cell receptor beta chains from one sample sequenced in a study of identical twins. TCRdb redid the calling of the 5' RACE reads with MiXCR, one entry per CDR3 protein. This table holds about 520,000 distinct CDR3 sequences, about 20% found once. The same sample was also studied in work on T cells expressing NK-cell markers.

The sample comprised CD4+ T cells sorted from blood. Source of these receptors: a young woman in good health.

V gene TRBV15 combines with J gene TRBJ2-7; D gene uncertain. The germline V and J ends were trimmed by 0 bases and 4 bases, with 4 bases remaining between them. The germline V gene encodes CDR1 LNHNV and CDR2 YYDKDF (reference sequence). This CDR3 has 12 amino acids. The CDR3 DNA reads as TGTGCCACCAGCAGAGATCGGTACGAGCAGTACTTC. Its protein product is CATSRDRYEQYF.

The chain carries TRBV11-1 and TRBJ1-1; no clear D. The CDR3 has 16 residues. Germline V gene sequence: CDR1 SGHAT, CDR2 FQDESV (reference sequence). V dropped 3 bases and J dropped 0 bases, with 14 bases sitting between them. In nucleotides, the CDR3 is TGTGCCAGCAGCTTGGTCGAAGGCACCATGAACACTGAAGCTTTCTTT. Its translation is CASSLVEGTMNTEAFF.

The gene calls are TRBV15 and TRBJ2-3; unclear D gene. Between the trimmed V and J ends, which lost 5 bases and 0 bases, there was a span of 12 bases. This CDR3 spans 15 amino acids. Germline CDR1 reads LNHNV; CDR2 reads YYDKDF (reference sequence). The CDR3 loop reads CATSLRFESTDTQYF. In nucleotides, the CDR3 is TGTGCCACCAGCCTACGATTCGAAAGCACAGATACGCAGTATTTT.

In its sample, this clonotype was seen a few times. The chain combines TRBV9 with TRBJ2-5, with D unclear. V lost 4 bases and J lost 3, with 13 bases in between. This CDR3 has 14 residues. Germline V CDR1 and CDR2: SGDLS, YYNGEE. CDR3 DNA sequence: TGTGCCAGCAGCCCCACAAGTATCGAAGAGACCCAGTACTTC. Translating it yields CASSPTSIEETQYF.

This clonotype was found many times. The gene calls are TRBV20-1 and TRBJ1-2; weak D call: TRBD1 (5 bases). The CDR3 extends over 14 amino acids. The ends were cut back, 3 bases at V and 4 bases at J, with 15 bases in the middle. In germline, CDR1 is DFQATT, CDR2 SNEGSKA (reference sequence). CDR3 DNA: TGCAGTGCTAGCATCAGGGACTCCCTCTATGGCTACACCTTC. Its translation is CSASIRDSLYGYTF.

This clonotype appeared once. CDR3 sequence: CSARSQGGRTDTQYF. The CDR3 DNA reads as TGCAGTGCCAGATCCCAGGGGGGCCGTACAGATACGCAGTATTTT. The chain has TRBV20-1 and TRBJ2-3; D perhaps matches TRBD1 (7 bases). Germline V gene data show CDR1 as DFQATT and CDR2 as SNEGSKA (reference sequence). Trimming shortened V by 6 bases and J by 3 bases, and 19 bases separated the two germline ends. The CDR3 sequence is 15 residues long.

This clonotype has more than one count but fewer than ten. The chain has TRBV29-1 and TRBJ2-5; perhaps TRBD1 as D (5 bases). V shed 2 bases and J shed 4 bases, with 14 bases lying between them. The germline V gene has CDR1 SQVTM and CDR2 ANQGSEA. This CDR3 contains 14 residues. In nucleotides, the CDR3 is TGCAGCGTTGAAAGCGACAGCCAGGGAGAGACCCAGTACTTC. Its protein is CSVESDSQGETQYF.

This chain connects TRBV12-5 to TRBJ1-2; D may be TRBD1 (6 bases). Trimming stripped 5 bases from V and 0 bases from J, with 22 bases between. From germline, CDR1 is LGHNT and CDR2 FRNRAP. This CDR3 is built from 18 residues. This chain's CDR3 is CASGGTILTGSANYGYTF. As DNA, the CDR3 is TGTGCTAGTGGTGGGACGATCCTCACAGGGTCAGCTAACTATGGCTACACCTTC. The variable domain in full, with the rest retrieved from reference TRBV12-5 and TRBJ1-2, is DARVTQTPRHKVTEMGQEVTMRCQPILGHNTVFWYRQTMMQGLELLAYFRNRAPLDDSGMPKDRFSAEMPDATLATLKIQPSEPRDSAVYFCASGGTILTGSANYGYTFGSGTRLTVV.

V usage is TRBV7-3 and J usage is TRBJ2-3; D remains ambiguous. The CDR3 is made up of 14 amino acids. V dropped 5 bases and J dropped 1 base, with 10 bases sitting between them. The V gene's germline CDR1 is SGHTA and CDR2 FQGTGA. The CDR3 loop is CASSGVAGTDTQYF. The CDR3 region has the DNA TGTGCCAGCAGCGGGGTGGCGGGCACAGATACGCAGTATTTT.

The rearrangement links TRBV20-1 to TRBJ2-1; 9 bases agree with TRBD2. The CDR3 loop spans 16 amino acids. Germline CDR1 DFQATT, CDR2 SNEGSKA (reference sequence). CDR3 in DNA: TGCAGCGGTCAGGTAGCGGGAGAAATAGCCTACAATGAGCAGTTCTTC. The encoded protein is CSGQVAGEIAYNEQFF.

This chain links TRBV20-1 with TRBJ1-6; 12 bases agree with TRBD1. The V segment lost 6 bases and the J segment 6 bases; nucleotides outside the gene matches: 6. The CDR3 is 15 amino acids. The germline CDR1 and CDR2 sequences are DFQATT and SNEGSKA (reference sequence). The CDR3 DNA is TGCAGTGCCCTGGGACAGGGGGCTTCTAATTCACCCCTCCACTTT. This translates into CSALGQGASNSPLHF.

The CDR3 loop reads CASSYSAGSGTEAFF. CDR3 sequence (DNA): TGTGCCAGCAGTTACTCGGCAGGGTCGGGCACTGAAGCTTTCTTT. V gene TRBV6-5 combines with J gene TRBJ1-1, with a tentative D call TRBD1 (5 bases). V shed 0 bases and J shed 4 bases, with 12 bases lying between them. CDR1 and CDR2 from the germline V gene are MNHEY and SVGAGI. The CDR3 extends over 15 amino acids.

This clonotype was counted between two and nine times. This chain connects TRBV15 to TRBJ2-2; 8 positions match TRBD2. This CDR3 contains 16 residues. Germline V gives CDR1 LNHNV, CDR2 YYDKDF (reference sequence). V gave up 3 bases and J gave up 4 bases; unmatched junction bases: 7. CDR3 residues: CATSSRLARGTGELFF. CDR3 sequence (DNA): TGTGCCACCAGCAGTAGACTAGCGCGTGGCACCGGGGAGCTGTTTTTT.

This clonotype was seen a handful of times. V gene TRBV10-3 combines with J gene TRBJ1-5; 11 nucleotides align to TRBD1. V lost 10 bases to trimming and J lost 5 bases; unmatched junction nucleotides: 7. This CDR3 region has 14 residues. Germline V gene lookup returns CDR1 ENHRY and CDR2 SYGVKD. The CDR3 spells CATWDRGYDQPQHF. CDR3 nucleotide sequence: TGTGCCACCTGGGACAGGGGGTACGATCAGCCCCAGCATTTT.

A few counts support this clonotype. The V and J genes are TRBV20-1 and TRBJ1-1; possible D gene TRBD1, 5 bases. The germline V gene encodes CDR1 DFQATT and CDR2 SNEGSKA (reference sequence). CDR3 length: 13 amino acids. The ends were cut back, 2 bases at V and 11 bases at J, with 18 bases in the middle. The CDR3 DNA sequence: TGCAGTGCTAGATTTCCGGGCAGGGCGGCGGCTTTCTTT. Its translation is CSARFPGRAAAFF.

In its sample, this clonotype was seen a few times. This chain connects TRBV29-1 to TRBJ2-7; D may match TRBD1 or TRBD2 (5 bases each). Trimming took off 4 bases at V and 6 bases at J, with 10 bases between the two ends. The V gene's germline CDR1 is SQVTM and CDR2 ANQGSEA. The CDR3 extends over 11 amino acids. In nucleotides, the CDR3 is TGCAGCGTTGTCGGGACCGTCGAGCAGTACTTC. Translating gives CSVVGTVEQYF.

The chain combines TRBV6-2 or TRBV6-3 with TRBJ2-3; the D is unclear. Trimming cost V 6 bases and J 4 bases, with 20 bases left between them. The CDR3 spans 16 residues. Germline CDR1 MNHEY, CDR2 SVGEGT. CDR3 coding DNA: TGTGCCAGCAGAACCTTTTCCCGGTATACGGCAGATACGCAGTATTTT. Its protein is CASRTFSRYTADTQYF.

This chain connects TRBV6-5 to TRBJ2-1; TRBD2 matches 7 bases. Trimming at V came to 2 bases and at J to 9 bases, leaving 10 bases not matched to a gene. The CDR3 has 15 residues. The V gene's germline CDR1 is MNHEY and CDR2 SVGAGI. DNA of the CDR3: TGTGCCAGCAGTTACGACGGCGGGAGAGGGAGTGAGCAGTTCTTC. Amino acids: CASSYDGGRGSEQFF.

CDR3 in amino acids: CASSSDRGQGTYNEQFF. The CDR3 nucleotides are TGTGCCAGCAGCTCAGACAGGGGCCAAGGGACTTACAATGAGCAGTTCTTC. The chain employs TRBV7-6 and TRBJ2-1; 8 bases are a match to TRBD1. Looked up from germline, CDR1 is SGHVS and CDR2 is FNYEAQ. V lost 4 bases, J lost 4 bases, and 12 bases stayed unmatched. CDR3 length equals 17 residues.

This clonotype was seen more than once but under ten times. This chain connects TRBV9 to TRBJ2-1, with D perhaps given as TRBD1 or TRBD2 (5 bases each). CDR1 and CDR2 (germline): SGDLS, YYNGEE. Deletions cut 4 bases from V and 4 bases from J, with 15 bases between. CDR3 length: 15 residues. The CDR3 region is CASSPLGERYNEQFF. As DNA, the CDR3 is TGTGCCAGCAGCCCTTTAGGGGAGCGGTACAATGAGCAGTTCTTC.

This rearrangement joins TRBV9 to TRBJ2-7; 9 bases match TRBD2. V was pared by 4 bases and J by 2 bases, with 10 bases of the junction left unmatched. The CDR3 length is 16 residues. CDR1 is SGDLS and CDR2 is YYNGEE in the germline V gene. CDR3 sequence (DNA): TGTGCCAGCAGCCTTACTATTAGCGGGGGAACCTACGAGCAGTACTTC. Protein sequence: CASSLTISGGTYEQYF.

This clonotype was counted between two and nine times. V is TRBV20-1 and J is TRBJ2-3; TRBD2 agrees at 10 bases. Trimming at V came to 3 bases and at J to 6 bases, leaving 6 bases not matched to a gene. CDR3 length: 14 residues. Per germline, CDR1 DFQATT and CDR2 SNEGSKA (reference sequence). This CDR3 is CSARIAGGGDTQYF. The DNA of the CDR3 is TGCAGTGCTAGGATAGCGGGGGGAGGGGATACGCAGTATTTT.

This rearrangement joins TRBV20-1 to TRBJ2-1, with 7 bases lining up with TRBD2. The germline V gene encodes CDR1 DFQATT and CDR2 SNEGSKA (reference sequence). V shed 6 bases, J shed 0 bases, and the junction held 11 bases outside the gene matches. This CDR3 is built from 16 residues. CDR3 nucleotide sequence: TGCAGTGCCAAGACGCTAGCGGCGAGCTCCTACAATGAGCAGTTCTTC. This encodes CSAKTLAASSYNEQFF.

The CDR3: CASSKPTGELFF. Written as DNA, the CDR3 is TGTGCCAGCAGCAAACCTACCGGGGAGCTGTTTTTT. The J gene is TRBJ2-2, the V gene TRBV21-1. TRBV21-1 is annotated as a pseudogene. The CDR3 covers 12 residues.